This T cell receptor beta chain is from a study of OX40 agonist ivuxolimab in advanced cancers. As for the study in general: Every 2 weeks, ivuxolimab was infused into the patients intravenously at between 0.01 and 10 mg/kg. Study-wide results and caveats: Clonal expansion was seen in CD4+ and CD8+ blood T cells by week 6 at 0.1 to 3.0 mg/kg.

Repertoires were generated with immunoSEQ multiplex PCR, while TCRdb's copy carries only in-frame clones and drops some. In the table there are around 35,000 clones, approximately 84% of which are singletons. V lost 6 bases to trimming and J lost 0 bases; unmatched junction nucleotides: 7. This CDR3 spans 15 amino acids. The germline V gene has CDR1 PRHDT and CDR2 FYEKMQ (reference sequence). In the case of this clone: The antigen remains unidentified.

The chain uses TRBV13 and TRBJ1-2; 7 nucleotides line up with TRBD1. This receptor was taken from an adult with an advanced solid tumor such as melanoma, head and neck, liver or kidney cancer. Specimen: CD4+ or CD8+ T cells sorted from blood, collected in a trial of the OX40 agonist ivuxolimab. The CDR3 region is CASRNTGVANYGYTF. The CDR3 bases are TGTGCCAGCAGGAATACAGGGGTAGCTAACTATGGCTACACCTTC.